This is a list of T cell receptor beta chains from one sample in a study of post-analysis software for immune sequencing data. MiXCR was run by TCRdb on the PCR reads, yielding one entry per CDR3 protein. The sample consists of some 190,000 distinct CDR3 sequences, around 29% of them appearing once. The sequenced material came from blood. All receptors come from a girl aged 2 to 17 with multiple sclerosis. The CDR3 runs from the conserved cysteine through the conserved F or W. The D gene is left open where the match is weak. Expanded clones are given a class, and other clones once, few, many or no size at all.

d_gene	v_gene	abundance	j_gene	CDR3aa	CDR3nt
NA	TRBV15	many	TRBJ2-5	CATSRDRLETQYF	TGTGCCACCAGCAGAGATCGTTTGGAGACCCAGTACTTC
NA	TRBV7-6	NA	TRBJ1-5	CASSLGTNQPQHF	TGTGCCAGCAGCTTAGGGACCAATCAGCCCCAGCATTTT
NA	TRBV7-9	many	TRBJ2-1	CASRIAVSSYNEQFF	TGTGCCAGCAGGATAGCGGTGAGCTCCTACAATGAGCAGTTCTTC
TRBD2	TRBV6-5	NA	TRBJ2-1	CASSYSRENEQFF	TGTGCCAGCAGTTACTCGCGGGAGAATGAGCAGTTCTTC
NA	TRBV5-1	many	TRBJ2-1	CASSFEAEPRGQFF	TGCGCCAGCAGCTTTGAAGCGGAGCCCCGGGGGCAGTTCTTC
NA	TRBV18	many	TRBJ1-2	CASCPVREDGYTF	TGTGCCAGCTGCCCTGTCAGGGAGGATGGCTACACCTTC
NA	TRBV5-1	many	TRBJ2-1	CASSLLQGNNEQFF	TGCGCCAGCAGCTTGCTACAGGGTAACAATGAGCAGTTCTTC
TRBD1	TRBV7-8	many	TRBJ1-2	CASSLGTGGSYGYTF	TGTGCCAGCAGCTTAGGGACAGGGGGTTCCTATGGCTACACCTTC
NA	TRBV12-3/TRBV12-4	NA	TRBJ2-7	CASSYSRPDSYEQYF	TGTGCCAGCAGTTACTCGAGACCAGACTCCTACGAGCAGTACTTC
TRBD2	TRBV6-1	few	TRBJ2-1	CASSFQLAGGGNEQFF	TGTGCCAGCAGTTTCCAACTAGCGGGAGGTGGCAATGAGCAGTTCTTC
NA	TRBV28	many	TRBJ1-5	CASSLRQPQHF	TGTGCCAGCAGTTTGCGCCAGCCCCAGCATTTT